The sequence of this T cell receptor (beta chain) was determined in a study of cytomegalovirus exposure and HLA in healthy donors. Trimming removed 7 bases from V and 10 bases from J, with 18 bases in between. Germline CDR1 reads MDHEN; CDR2 reads SYDVKM. The CDR3 length is 13 residues. Here immunoSEQ multiplex PCR was the method, and the copy in TCRdb shows in-frame clones only, minus some. The data contain approximately 300,000 clones, around 90% of them singletons. This receptor was obtained from a woman aged 25-40 years in good health and CMV-seropositive. V is TRBV28 and J is TRBJ2-3; D not resolved. The sample consisted of PBMCs. CDR3 sequence (DNA): TGTGCCAGCATGGTCCTCCCCGTTGGGGCGCAGTATTTT. Its translation: CASMVLPVGAQYF.